The 15 T cell receptor beta chains presented below share a single source sample, sequenced in a study of CD8+CD57+ T cells in acquired aplastic anemia. TCR beta VDJ and CDR3 were profiled, and genomic DNA was the template. TCRdb itself ran the reads through MiXCR, one entry per CDR3 protein. The repertoire holds around 180,000 distinct CDR3 sequences, with about 60% as singletons. Material: sorted CD4+, CD8+, or CD8+CD57+ T cells (not recorded which) from PBMCs. These receptors originate from a human donor in good health.

V usage is TRBV7-2 and J usage is TRBJ2-2, with no clear D. This CDR3 region has 14 residues. From germline, CDR1 is SGHTA and CDR2 FQGNSA. Trimming stripped 5 bases from V and 0 bases from J, with 7 bases between. The CDR3 sequence: CASSPDANTGELFF. CDR3 nucleotide sequence: TGTGCCAGCAGCCCGGACGCGAACACCGGGGAGCTGTTTTTT.

In its sample, this clonotype was seen a few times. The chain joins TRBV7-9 to TRBJ2-2, with D uncertain. Deletions cut 1 base from V and 11 bases from J, with 5 bases between. The V gene's germline CDR1 is SEHNR and CDR2 FQNEAQ (reference sequence). The CDR3 loop spans 11 amino acids. The CDR3 reads CASSLGAELFF. As DNA, the CDR3 is TGTGCCAGCAGCTTAGGGGCCGAGCTGTTTTTT. The entire variable domain, with the rest obtained from reference TRBV7-9 and TRBJ2-2, is as follows: DTGVSQNPRHKITKRGQNVTFRCDPISEHNRLYWYRQTLGQGPEFLTYFQNEAQLEKSRLLSDRFSAERPKGSFSTLEIQRTEQGDSAMYLCASSLGAELFFGEGSRLTVL.

This clonotype was counted a single time. This rearrangement joins TRBV10-3 to TRBJ1-1; no definite D call. The V end lost 4 bases, the J end lost 0 bases, and 3 bases lay between the germline ends. CDR1 and CDR2 (germline): ENHRY, SYGVKD. This CDR3 is built from 12 residues. This CDR3 reads CAISAVNTEAFF. CDR3 sequence (DNA): TGTGCCATCAGTGCGGTGAACACTGAAGCTTTCTTT.

The V and J genes are TRBV15 and TRBJ2-1, with D maybe TRBD1 (6 bases). Trimming removed 4 bases at V and 6 bases at J, with 16 bases between. This CDR3 comprises 15 residues. Per germline, CDR1 LNHNV and CDR2 YYDKDF (reference sequence). The CDR3 nucleotides are TGTGCCACCAGCAATGACAGGATTGGGCTCAATGAGCAGTTCTTC. It is translated as CATSNDRIGLNEQFF.

The genes are TRBV7-9 and TRBJ1-6; D uncertain. The CDR3 runs to 16 residues. Trimming removed 3 bases from V and 10 bases from J, with 19 bases in between. Germline CDR1 reads SEHNR; CDR2 reads FQNEAQ (reference sequence). The CDR3 loop reads CASSFLAGPAASPLHF. CDR3 nucleotide sequence: TGTGCCAGCAGCTTCCTAGCGGGTCCAGCTGCGTCACCCCTCCACTTT.

This clonotype was seen many times. The CDR3 spells CASSGGGAYGFRTSGRSSYNEQFF. The DNA of the CDR3 is TGTGCCAGCAGTGGCGGTGGGGCGTATGGGTTCCGTACTAGCGGGCGCAGCTCCTACAATGAGCAGTTCTTC. The gene calls are TRBV2 and TRBJ2-1; TRBD2 aligns across 9 bases. The CDR3 totals 24 residues. V shed 4 bases and J 0 bases; nucleotides not matched to a gene: 28. CDR1 is SNHLY and CDR2 is FYNNEI in the germline V gene.

This clonotype has a count of ten or more. V gene TRBV6-5 combines with J gene TRBJ2-7; TRBD2 matches at 9 bases. J gave up 4 bases and V 0 bases, and 4 bases lay outside the gene matches. Per germline, CDR1 MNHEY and CDR2 SVGAGI. The CDR3 totals 15 residues. Here the CDR3 reads CASSYSPSGEYEQYF. Here the CDR3 DNA reads TGTGCCAGCAGTTACTCGCCTAGCGGGGAGTACGAGCAGTACTTC.

The chain joins TRBV20-1 to TRBJ2-7, with TRBD1 as a possible D gene (6 bases). The V and J ends lost 1 base and 2 bases respectively, with 15 bases between them. Germline assignment: CDR1 DFQATT and CDR2 SNEGSKA (reference sequence). The CDR3 extends over 15 amino acids. CDR3 amino acids: CSARARTVDPYEQYF. The CDR3 DNA reads as TGCAGTGCTAGAGCCAGGACAGTGGATCCCTACGAGCAGTACTTC.

This clonotype was seen at least ten times. This chain connects TRBV20-1 to TRBJ2-1; 13 bases match TRBD2. CDR3 length: 16 amino acids. CDR1 and CDR2 from the germline V gene are DFQATT and SNEGSKA (reference sequence). J gave up 1 base and V 5 bases, and 5 bases lay outside the gene matches. The CDR3, as DNA: TGCAGTGCTCCCGGACTAGCGGGAGCGTCCTACAATGAGCAGTTCTTC. It yields the protein CSAPGLAGASYNEQFF.

The V gene is TRBV5-1, the J gene TRBJ2-3; TRBD1 or TRBD2 may be the D gene (5 bases each). The ends were cut back, 0 bases at V and 11 bases at J, with 13 bases in the middle. The CDR3 consists of 13 residues. Germline V gene data show CDR1 as SGHRS and CDR2 as YFSETQ. For the CDR3, the DNA is TGCGCCAGCAGCTTGGAGGGGACCACTGAGCAGTATTTT. The encoded protein is CASSLEGTTEQYF.

This sequence joins TRBV7-3 and TRBJ2-1, with D perhaps given as TRBD1 or TRBD2 (5 bases each). This CDR3 is built from 14 residues. CDR1 is SGHTA and CDR2 is FQGTGA in the germline V gene. V was pared by 6 bases and J by 6 bases, with 15 bases between. Written as DNA, the CDR3 is TGTGCCAGCAGAGAAGCCAGGGAGCGCAATGAGCAGTTCTTC. Encoded protein: CASREARERNEQFF.

The V gene is TRBV7-9, the J gene TRBJ2-1; 13 bases agree with TRBD2. Unmatched junction bases numbered 8, after V lost 5 bases and J lost 10 bases. Germline CDR1 and CDR2: SEHNR and FQNEAQ (reference sequence). The CDR3 contains 15 residues. As DNA, the CDR3 is TGTGCCAGCAGCCCCACTAGCGGGAGGGCCAGGGAGCAGTTCTTC. Protein product: CASSPTSGRAREQFF.

V usage is TRBV7-9 and J usage is TRBJ1-2; possibly TRBD1 for D (5 bases). The V end lost 4 bases, the J end lost 7 bases, and 16 bases lay between the germline ends. The CDR3 has 14 residues. Looked up from germline, CDR1 is SEHNR and CDR2 is FQNEAQ (reference sequence). The CDR3 spells CASSSGMGTTGYTF. The CDR3 bases are TGTGCCAGCAGCTCCGGGATGGGGACGACTGGCTACACCTTC.

This clonotype was picked up many times. The chain joins TRBV5-6 to TRBJ2-5; the D gene is possibly TRBD1 (5 bases). The germline V gene encodes CDR1 SGHDT and CDR2 YYEEEE. The V gene lost 1 base and the J gene lost 5 bases, with 15 bases spanning the gap. This CDR3 has 15 residues. The CDR3 region has the DNA TGTGCCAGCAGCTTGACCTTAGGGGTCCAGGAGACCCAGTACTTC. This translates into CASSLTLGVQETQYF.

The rearrangement joins TRBV9 to TRBJ1-1; D not resolved. V dropped 0 bases and J dropped 3 bases, with 9 bases sitting between them. The CDR3 is 14 residues long. Germline CDR1 and CDR2: SGDLS and YYNGEE. The CDR3 here is CASSVGGRDTEAFF. CDR3 sequence (DNA): TGTGCCAGCAGCGTAGGAGGGCGTGACACTGAAGCTTTCTTT.